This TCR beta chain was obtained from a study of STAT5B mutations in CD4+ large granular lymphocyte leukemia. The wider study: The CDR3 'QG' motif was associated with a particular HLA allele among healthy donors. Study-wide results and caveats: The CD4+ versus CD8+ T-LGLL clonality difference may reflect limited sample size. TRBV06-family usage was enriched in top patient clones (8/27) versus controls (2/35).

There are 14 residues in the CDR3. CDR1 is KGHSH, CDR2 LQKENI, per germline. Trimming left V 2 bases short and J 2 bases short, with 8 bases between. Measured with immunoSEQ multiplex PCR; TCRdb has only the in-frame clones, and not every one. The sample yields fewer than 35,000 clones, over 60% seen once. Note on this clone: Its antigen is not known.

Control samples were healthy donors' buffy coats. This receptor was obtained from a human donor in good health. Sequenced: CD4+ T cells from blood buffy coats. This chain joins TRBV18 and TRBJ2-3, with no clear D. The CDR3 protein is CASSPAQPTDTQYF. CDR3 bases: TGTGCCAGCTCACCAGCCCAGCCCACAGATACGCAGTATTTT.